The present T cell receptor (beta chain) was sequenced within a study of sequential checkpoint blockade in melanoma. Overall study context: Arm A got nivolumab then ipilimumab; arm B the reverse, 1:1. Both treatment sequences were followed by maintenance nivolumab.

Treatment noted: randomized to nivolumab then ipilimumab (arm A) or the reverse (arm B). Patients had received no earlier DNA-damaging chemotherapy. Germline V gives CDR1 SGDLS, CDR2 YYNGEE. V was pared by 3 bases and J by 5 bases, with 8 bases of the junction left unmatched. The CDR3 is 15 amino acids. The protocol was immunoSEQ multiplex PCR, while the TCRdb copy is restricted to in-frame clones and leaves out a portion. This sample carries more than 15,000 clones, about 92% of them seen once, and the ten largest clones take about 23%. The clonotype originates from a human donor with melanoma. The input for sequencing was CD8+ T cells sorted from blood (inferred from file names), taken from a patient given nivolumab and ipilimumab in sequence. The chain has TRBV9 and TRBJ2-7, with TRBD1 identical over 10 bases. The CDR3 here is CASSASDRGLHEQYF. In DNA form, the CDR3 reads TGTGCCAGCAGCGCCAGCGACAGGGGGCTCCACGAGCAGTACTTC.